This TCR beta chain was identified in a study of T cells after yellow fever vaccination. Overall study context: It was SMART-Seq v4 Ultra Low Input that prepared the fractions with low cell numbers.

Trimming stripped 9 bases from V and 6 bases from J, with 15 bases between. The germline gives CDR1 LNHDA, CDR2 SQIVND (reference sequence). This CDR3 comprises 13 residues. TCRdb redid the calling of the 5' RACE reads with MiXCR, one entry per CDR3 protein. Of hundreds of thousands of distinct CDR3 sequences listed, under 14% are singletons. This clonotype was counted a few times. The sample here was PBMCs, taken on the day of the first yellow fever vaccination. The source is a man between 18 and 35 years old who received the YFV17D yellow fever vaccine. This chain uses TRBV19 with TRBJ1-5; D is unresolved. As DNA, the CDR3 is TGTGCCAGCCGTCGAGGGTTTGCTCAGCCCCAGCATTTT. Its translation is CASRRGFAQPQHF.